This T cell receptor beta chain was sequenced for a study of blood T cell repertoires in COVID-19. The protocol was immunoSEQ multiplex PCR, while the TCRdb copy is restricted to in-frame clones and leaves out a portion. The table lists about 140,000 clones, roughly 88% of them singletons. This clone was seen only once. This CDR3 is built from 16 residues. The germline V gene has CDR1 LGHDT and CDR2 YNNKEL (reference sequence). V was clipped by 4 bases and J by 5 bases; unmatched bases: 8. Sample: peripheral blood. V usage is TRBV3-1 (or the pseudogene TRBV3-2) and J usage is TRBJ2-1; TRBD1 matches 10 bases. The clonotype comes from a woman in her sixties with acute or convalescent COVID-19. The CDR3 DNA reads TGTGCCAGCAGCCCTGGGGGGACAGGGGTCCACAATGAGCAGTTCTTC. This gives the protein CASSPGGTGVHNEQFF.